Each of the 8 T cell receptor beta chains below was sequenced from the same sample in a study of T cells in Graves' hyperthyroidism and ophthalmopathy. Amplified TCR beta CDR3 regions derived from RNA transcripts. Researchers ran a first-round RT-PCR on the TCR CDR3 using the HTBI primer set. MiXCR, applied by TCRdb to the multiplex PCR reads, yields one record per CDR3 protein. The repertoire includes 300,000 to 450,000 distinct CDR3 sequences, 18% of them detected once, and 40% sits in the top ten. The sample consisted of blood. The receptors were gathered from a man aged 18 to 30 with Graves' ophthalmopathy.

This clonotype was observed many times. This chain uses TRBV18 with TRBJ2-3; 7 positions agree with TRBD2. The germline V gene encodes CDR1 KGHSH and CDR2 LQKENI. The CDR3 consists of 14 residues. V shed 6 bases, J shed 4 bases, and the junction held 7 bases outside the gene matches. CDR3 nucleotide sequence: TGTGCCAGCTCCCGGGACTACTCTGCAGATACGCAGTATTTT. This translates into CASSRDYSADTQYF.

CDR3 nucleotide sequence: TGTGCCAGCACCCCCGACAGGGGAAGGGGCACAGATACGCAGTATTTT. Protein product: CASTPDRGRGTDTQYF. The V and J genes are TRBV12-3 or TRBV12-4 and TRBJ2-3, with 8 bases fitting TRBD1. With V trimmed by 7 bases and J by 1 base, 10 bases remained unmatched. The CDR3 loop spans 16 amino acids.

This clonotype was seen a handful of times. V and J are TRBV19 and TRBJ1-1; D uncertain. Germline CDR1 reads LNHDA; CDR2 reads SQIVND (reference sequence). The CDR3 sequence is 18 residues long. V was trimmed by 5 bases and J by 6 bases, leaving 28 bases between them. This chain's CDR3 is CASSPRSWEGRVFAEAFF. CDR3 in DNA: TGTGCCAGTAGTCCCAGGTCCTGGGAAGGGAGGGTCTTTGCTGAAGCTTTCTTT.

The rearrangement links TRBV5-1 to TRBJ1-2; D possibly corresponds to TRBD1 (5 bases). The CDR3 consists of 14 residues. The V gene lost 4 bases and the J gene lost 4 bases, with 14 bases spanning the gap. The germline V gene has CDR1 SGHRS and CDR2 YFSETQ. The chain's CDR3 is CASSGPGPSYGYTF. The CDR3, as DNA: TGCGCCAGCAGCGGCCCGGGACCGAGCTATGGCTACACCTTC.

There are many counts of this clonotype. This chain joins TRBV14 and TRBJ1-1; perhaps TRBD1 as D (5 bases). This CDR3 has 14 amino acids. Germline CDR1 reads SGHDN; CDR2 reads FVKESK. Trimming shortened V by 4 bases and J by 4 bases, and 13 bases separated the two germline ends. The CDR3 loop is CASSLPWGVTEAFF. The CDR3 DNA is TGTGCCAGCAGCCTCCCTTGGGGGGTCACTGAAGCTTTCTTT.

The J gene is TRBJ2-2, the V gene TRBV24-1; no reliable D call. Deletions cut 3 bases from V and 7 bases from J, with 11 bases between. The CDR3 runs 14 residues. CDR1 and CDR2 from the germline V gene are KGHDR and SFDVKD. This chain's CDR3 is CATSDATVIGELFF. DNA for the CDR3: TGTGCCACCAGTGATGCTACAGTGATCGGGGAGCTGTTTTTT.

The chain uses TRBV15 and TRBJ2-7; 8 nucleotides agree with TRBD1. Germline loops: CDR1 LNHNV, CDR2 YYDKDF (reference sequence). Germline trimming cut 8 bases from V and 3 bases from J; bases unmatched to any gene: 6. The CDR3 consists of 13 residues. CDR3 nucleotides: TGTGCCACCGGCCGGGACAGGCACTACGAGCAGTACTTC. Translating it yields CATGRDRHYEQYF. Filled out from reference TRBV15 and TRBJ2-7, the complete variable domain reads DAMVIQNPRYQVTQFGKPVTLSCSQTLNHNVMYWYQQKSSQAPKLLFHYYDKDFNNEADTPDNFQSRRPNTSFCFLDIRSPGLGDTAMYLCATGRDRHYEQYFGPGTRLTVT.

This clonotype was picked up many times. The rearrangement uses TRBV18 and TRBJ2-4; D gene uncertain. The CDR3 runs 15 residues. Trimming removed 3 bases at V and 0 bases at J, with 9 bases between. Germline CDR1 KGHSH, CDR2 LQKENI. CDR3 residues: CASSPGFPAKNIQYF. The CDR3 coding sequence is TGTGCCAGCTCACCCGGGTTTCCAGCCAAAAACATTCAGTACTTC.